These 22 T cell receptor beta chains were all obtained from the same sample, sequenced in a study of immune reconstitution after stem cell transplant in scleroderma. One entry per CDR3 protein, called by TCRdb with MiXCR from the RT-PCR reads. The data show under 2,500 distinct CDR3 sequences, 7.4% seen once. This sample was obtained before or after autologous hematopoietic stem cell transplantation (not recorded which). These receptors all come from a male donor with systemic sclerosis.

In its sample, this clonotype ranks as medium-sized. The rearrangement joins TRBV5-1 to TRBJ1-2; D might be TRBD1 (6 bases). With 0 bases removed from V and 2 bases from J, the gap between germline ends came to 8 bases. Germline CDR1 is SGHRS and CDR2 is YFSETQ. The length of the CDR3 is 14 residues. In DNA, the CDR3 is TGCGCCAGCAGCTTGGGGGACACGAACTATGGCTACACCTTC. Protein: CASSLGDTNYGYTF. The whole variable domain, remainder taken from reference TRBV5-1 and TRBJ1-2, is KAGVTQTPRYLIKTRGQQVTLSCSPISGHRSVSWYQQTPGQGLQFLFEYFSETQRNKGNFPGRFSGRQFSNSRSEMNVSTLELGDSALYLCASSLGDTNYGYTFGSGTRLTVV.

This clonotype counts as medium-sized (0.01 to 0.1%). The chain has TRBV4-1 and TRBJ1-1; weak D call: TRBD1 (5 bases). The V gene lost 0 bases and the J gene lost 4 bases, with 6 bases spanning the gap. Germline lookup yields CDR1 MGHRA and CDR2 YSYEKL. The CDR3 sequence is 13 residues long. CDR3 nucleotide sequence: TGCGCCAGCAGCCAAGATCAGGGCACTGAAGCTTTCTTT. The encoded protein is CASSQDQGTEAFF.

This clonotype ranks as medium-sized. The gene calls are TRBV14 and TRBJ2-2; 7 positions agree with TRBD1. The V gene's germline CDR1 is SGHDN and CDR2 FVKESK. The V gene end was trimmed by 5 bases and the J gene end by 3 bases; junction bases not matched to a gene: 12. This CDR3 region has 17 residues. The CDR3 sequence is CASSYTPRGPDTGELFF. The CDR3 DNA reads TGTGCCAGCAGCTATACTCCAAGGGGGCCGGACACCGGGGAGCTGTTTTTT.

This clonotype qualifies as medium-sized. This chain connects TRBV6-6 to TRBJ2-6; possibly TRBD1 for D (5 bases). Germline values: CDR1 MNHNY, CDR2 SVGAGI (reference sequence). This CDR3 is 15 amino acids long. Trimming took 6 bases from V and 4 from J, leaving 13 bases between them. The DNA for the CDR3 is TGTGCCAGCAGGCCGCAGGGTCTCGGGGCCAACGTCCTGACTTTC. Translating it yields CASRPQGLGANVLTF.

By its share, this clonotype is medium-sized. CDR3 DNA sequence: TGTGCCAGCAGTCGGGCTAGTGGGGACAATGAGCAGTTCTTC. Amino acids: CASSRASGDNEQFF. This sequence joins TRBV27 and TRBJ2-1, with D unresolved. This CDR3 spans 14 amino acids. V was clipped by 5 bases and J by 5 bases, with 13 bases between them. The germline gives CDR1 MNHEY, CDR2 SMNVEV (reference sequence).

This clonotype is medium-sized (0.01 to 0.1%). CDR3 in DNA: TGCGCCAGCAGCTTGGAAGGGCAGGGGACAGATACGCAGTATTTT. Amino acids: CASSLEGQGTDTQYF. This rearrangement joins TRBV5-1 to TRBJ2-3; tentative D call: TRBD1 (6 bases). Germline-derived CDR1 and CDR2 are SGHRS and YFSETQ. V was cut by 0 bases and J by 3 bases, with 11 bases left in between. CDR3 length: 15 residues.

This clonotype counts as medium-sized. DNA of the CDR3: TGTGCCATCAGTGAGTCGGGGACCGAGGATGGGGAGACCCAGTACTTC. Encoded protein: CAISESGTEDGETQYF. This chain links TRBV10-3 with TRBJ2-5; D tentatively fits TRBD1 or TRBD2 (5 bases each). Trimming took off 0 bases at V and 5 bases at J, with 16 bases between the two ends. There are 16 residues in the CDR3. Germline CDR1 and CDR2: ENHRY and SYGVKD.

By frequency in the sample, this clonotype is medium-sized. This chain connects TRBV5-1 to TRBJ1-4; 10 positions agree with TRBD1. Germline values: CDR1 SGHRS, CDR2 YFSETQ. V shed 4 bases and J 7 bases; nucleotides not matched to a gene: 7. The CDR3 runs 15 residues. CDR3 region: CASSGRQGAGEKLFF. The CDR3 DNA reads TGCGCCAGCAGCGGAAGACAGGGGGCAGGTGAAAAACTGTTTTTT.

By share, this clonotype ranks as medium-sized (0.01 to 0.1%). The chain couples TRBV5-1 to TRBJ1-1; D is ambiguous. Germline V gives CDR1 SGHRS, CDR2 YFSETQ. The CDR3 extends over 12 amino acids. The V end lost 5 bases, the J end lost 1 base, and 6 bases lay between the germline ends. CDR3 nucleotides: TGCGCCAGCAGTGAGGGGAACACTGAAGCTTTCTTT. It is translated as CASSEGNTEAFF. Filled out from reference TRBV5-1 and TRBJ1-1, the complete variable domain reads KAGVTQTPRYLIKTRGQQVTLSCSPISGHRSVSWYQQTPGQGLQFLFEYFSETQRNKGNFPGRFSGRQFSNSRSEMNVSTLELGDSALYLCASSEGNTEAFFGQGTRLTVV.

This clonotype is categorized as medium-sized. V gene TRBV10-2 combines with J gene TRBJ2-3; D remains unclear. Germline values: CDR1 WSHSY, CDR2 SAAADI. V was trimmed by 7 bases and J by 0 bases, leaving 11 bases between them. CDR3 size: 14 residues. CDR3 DNA: TGCGCCAGCAACGACGGATCTAGCACAGATACGCAGTATTTT. This translates into CASNDGSSTDTQYF.

The V gene is TRBV30, the J gene TRBJ1-2; no reliable D call. The CDR3 has 13 amino acids. Germline values: CDR1 GTSNPN, CDR2 SVGIG (reference sequence). The V end was cut by 1 base, the J end by 4 bases, with 10 bases between. The CDR3, as DNA: TGTGCCTGGAGTGAGGAGAACCCCTATGGCTACACCTTC. Translating it yields CAWSEENPYGYTF.

This clonotype rates as medium-sized. The rearrangement links TRBV20-1 to TRBJ1-3; TRBD1 matches 8 bases. Trimming removed 3 bases from V and 1 base from J; junction bases left unmatched: 11. The CDR3 totals 17 residues. Germline CDR1 DFQATT, CDR2 SNEGSKA (reference sequence). DNA for the CDR3: TGCAGTGCTAGTCCTACCCGGACAGGGCCTTCTGGAAACACCATATATTTT. Protein product: CSASPTRTGPSGNTIYF.

This clonotype was seen only a few times. The chain has TRBV20-1 and TRBJ2-3; the D call may be TRBD1 or TRBD2 (5 bases each). There are 11 residues in the CDR3. The germline CDR1 and CDR2 sequences are DFQATT and SNEGSKA (reference sequence). The germline V and J ends were trimmed by 5 bases and 10 bases, with 13 bases remaining between them. Written as DNA, the CDR3 is TGCAGTGCTGCTGGGACCGCCGCGCAGTATTTT. It yields the protein CSAAGTAAQYF.

This clonotype is judged medium-sized. The rearrangement joins TRBV19 to TRBJ1-5; D is ambiguous. V was shortened by 5 bases and J by 3 bases, with 14 bases between the two germline ends. Germline values: CDR1 LNHDA, CDR2 SQIVND (reference sequence). The CDR3 has 15 amino acids. CDR3 amino acids: CASSPSAGVNQPQHF. CDR3 DNA: TGTGCCAGTAGTCCGAGTGCTGGCGTCAATCAGCCCCAGCATTTT.

This clonotype is medium-sized (0.01 to 0.1%) by share. V and J are TRBV3-1 and TRBJ1-2, with unresolved D. Germline V gene data show CDR1 as LGHDT and CDR2 as YNNKEL (reference sequence). The CDR3 covers 13 residues. V was cut by 1 base and J by 4 bases, with 7 bases left in between. CDR3 nucleotides: TGTGCCAGCAGCCAAGGACTTGGCTATGGCTACACCTTC. Amino acids: CASSQGLGYGYTF.

By sample fraction, this clonotype is medium-sized (0.01 to 0.1%). The J gene is TRBJ2-6, the V gene TRBV20-1; D remains unclear. The CDR3 runs 12 residues. Trimming left V 6 bases short and J 3 bases short, with 6 bases between. Germline CDR1 and CDR2: DFQATT and SNEGSKA (reference sequence). Here the CDR3 DNA reads TGCAGTGCCCCCGTTGGGGCCAACGTCCTGACTTTC. It translates to CSAPVGANVLTF.

This clonotype is labeled as medium-sized. The chain joins TRBV20-1 to TRBJ2-4, with TRBD2 matching over 9 bases. CDR1 is DFQATT and CDR2 is SNEGSKA in the germline V gene (reference sequence). Germline trimming cut 0 bases from V and 8 bases from J; bases unmatched to any gene: 11. The CDR3 runs 16 residues. In DNA, the CDR3 is TGCAGTGCTAGAGATCGAGCGGGGGGCCCCACTGACATTCAGTACTTC. Protein sequence: CSARDRAGGPTDIQYF.

This clonotype qualifies as medium-sized. This rearrangement joins TRBV29-1 to TRBJ2-2, with D possibly TRBD1 on 6 matching bases. The germline gives CDR1 SQVTM, CDR2 ANQGSEA. The ends were cut back, 4 bases at V and 7 bases at J, with 13 bases in the middle. The CDR3 contains 13 residues. The CDR3 nucleotides read TGCAGCGTTGGGGAACAGGGTGGCGGGGAGCTGTTTTTT. Protein sequence: CSVGEQGGGELFF.

This clonotype rates as medium-sized (0.01 to 0.1%). The chain combines TRBV11-3 with TRBJ2-7; TRBD2 matches 7 bases. The J segment lost 1 base and the V segment lost 4 bases, leaving 7 bases of the junction unmatched. CDR3 size: 15 residues. CDR1 SGHNT and CDR2 YENEEA come from the germline V gene. In DNA, the CDR3 is TGTGCCAGCAGCTCTCGGAGGGAGGGGTCCTACGAGCAGTACTTC. Translated, it gives CASSSRREGSYEQYF.

By its share, this clonotype is medium-sized (0.01 to 0.1%). The rearrangement joins TRBV6-1 to TRBJ1-1; D gene ambiguous. The length of the CDR3 is 12 residues. Germline V CDR1 and CDR2: MNHNS, SASEGT. Trimming took 7 bases from V and 7 from J, leaving 13 bases between them. The CDR3 nucleotides are TGTGCCAGCATTCGAGCACTAGGTGAAGCTTTCTTT. Amino acids: CASIRALGEAFF.

This clonotype counts as large. The chain links TRBV6-1 to TRBJ1-1; D remains ambiguous. Trimming shortened V by 4 bases and J by 2 bases, and 11 bases separated the two germline ends. The germline V gene encodes CDR1 MNHNS and CDR2 SASEGT. The CDR3 totals 14 residues. CDR3 sequence reads: CASSAADENTEAFF. CDR3 DNA: TGTGCCAGCAGTGCCGCAGATGAAAACACTGAAGCTTTCTTT.

In its sample, this clonotype is medium-sized. V and J are TRBV30 and TRBJ1-2; D gene unclear. CDR3 length: 9 residues. Germline lookup yields CDR1 GTSNPN and CDR2 SVGIG (reference sequence). Trimming removed 4 bases at V and 10 bases at J, with 7 bases between. The CDR3 reads CAWTRDYTF. The CDR3 bases are TGTGCCTGGACCAGAGACTACACCTTC.